These 8 T cell receptor beta chains came from one sample sequenced in a study of T cells after yellow fever vaccination. TCRdb used MiXCR to reprocess the 5' RACE reads, holding one entry per CDR3 protein. The sample records some 560,000 distinct CDR3 sequences, around a sixth being singletons. Sequencing was performed on PBMCs, taken less than 6 days after the first yellow fever vaccination. Every receptor here comes from a man aged 18-30 years who received the YFV17D yellow fever vaccine.

The chain employs TRBV7-4 and TRBJ2-7, with D perhaps matching TRBD1 or TRBD2 (5 bases each). The V gene's germline CDR1 is SGHVT and CDR2 SQSDAQ. With 5 bases removed from V and 3 bases from J, the gap between germline ends came to 17 bases. CDR3 length equals 15 residues. CDR3 bases: TGTGCCAGCAGCCAAGGGACGAGTTCCGACTACGAGCAGTACGTC. Translation: CASSQGTSSDYEQYV.

The rearrangement uses TRBV3-1 and TRBJ1-2, with D tentatively TRBD1 (5 bases). Germline-derived CDR1 and CDR2 are LGHDT and YNNKEL (reference sequence). The CDR3 runs 14 residues. With 4 bases removed from V and 8 bases from J, the gap between germline ends came to 17 bases. CDR3 coding DNA: TGTGCCAGCAGCCCCCACGGGGGGGTATCCGGCTACACCTTC. Residues: CASSPHGGVSGYTF.

The sample holds many counts of this clonotype. The CDR3 loop reads CATRGREGQETQYF. In nucleotides, the CDR3 is TGTGCCACCAGAGGGAGGGAAGGGCAAGAGACCCAGTACTTC. V is TRBV10-3 and J is TRBJ2-5; the match to TRBD2 covers 7 bases. CDR3 size: 14 residues. Trimming at V came to 10 bases and at J to 2 bases, leaving 10 bases not matched to a gene. In germline, CDR1 is ENHRY, CDR2 SYGVKD.

J is TRBJ1-4 and V is TRBV6-1; 8 positions match TRBD1. This CDR3 is 16 amino acids long. CDR1 is MNHNS, CDR2 SASEGT, per germline. The J segment lost 8 bases and the V segment lost 7 bases, leaving 15 bases of the junction unmatched. The CDR3 loop is CASMNRGALLREKLFF. The DNA for the CDR3 is TGTGCCAGCATGAACAGGGGGGCCCTCTTGAGGGAAAAACTGTTTTTT.

This clonotype was observed a few times. This chain uses TRBV7-9 with TRBJ2-7; 7 bases fit TRBD1. Germline CDR1 is SEHNR and CDR2 is FQNEAQ (reference sequence). CDR3 length: 14 residues. V was clipped by 4 bases and J by 3 bases; unmatched bases: 6. CDR3 nucleotides: TGTGCCAGCAGCTCCGGGACAGAAAGCTACGAGCAGTACTTC. This sequence encodes CASSSGTESYEQYF. Filled out from reference TRBV7-9 and TRBJ2-7, the complete variable domain reads DTGVSQNPRHKITKRGQNVTFRCDPISEHNRLYWYRQTLGQGPEFLTYFQNEAQLEKSRLLSDRFSAERPKGSFSTLEIQRTEQGDSAMYLCASSSGTESYEQYFGPGTRLTVT.

Only a few counts were recorded for this clonotype. The CDR3 loop reads CASSLEAETQYF. CDR3 in DNA: TGTGCCAGCAGCTTAGAGGCTGAGACCCAGTACTTC. V and J are TRBV7-2 and TRBJ2-5; D gene uncertain. The CDR3 is made up of 12 amino acids. The V end was cut by 1 base, the J end by 5 bases, with 5 bases between. Germline CDR1 SGHTA, CDR2 FQGNSA.

This chain links TRBV3-1 with TRBJ2-1; no firm D call. Germline CDR1 LGHDT, CDR2 YNNKEL (reference sequence). The CDR3 has 15 residues. V lost 0 bases to trimming and J lost 9 bases, with 15 bases between them. The chain's CDR3 is CASSQEPPQDLEQFF. The CDR3 coding sequence is TGTGCCAGCAGCCAAGAACCCCCCCAGGATCTTGAGCAGTTCTTC.

The chain recombines TRBV23-1 with TRBJ1-6; D remains unclear. TRBV23-1 is sorted into the ORF group, with uncertain function. This CDR3 spans 15 amino acids. V shed 0 bases and J shed 6 bases, with 9 bases lying between them. The CDR3, as DNA: TGCGCCAGCAGTCAATCGTCGGAGACTAATTCACCCCTCCACTTT. As protein: CASSQSSETNSPLHF.